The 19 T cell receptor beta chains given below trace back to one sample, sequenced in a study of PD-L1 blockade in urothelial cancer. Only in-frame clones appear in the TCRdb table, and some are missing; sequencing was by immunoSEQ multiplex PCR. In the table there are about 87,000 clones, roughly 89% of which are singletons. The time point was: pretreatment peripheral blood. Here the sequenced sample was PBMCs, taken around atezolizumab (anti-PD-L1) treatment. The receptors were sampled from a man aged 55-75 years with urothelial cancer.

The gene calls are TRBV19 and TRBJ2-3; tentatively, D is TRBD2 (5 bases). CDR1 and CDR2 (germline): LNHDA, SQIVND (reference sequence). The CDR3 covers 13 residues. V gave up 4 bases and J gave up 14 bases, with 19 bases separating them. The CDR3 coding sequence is TGTGCCAGTAGTACCCGGGGAGAAAGGGTCCTGTATTTT. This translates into CASSTRGERVLYF.

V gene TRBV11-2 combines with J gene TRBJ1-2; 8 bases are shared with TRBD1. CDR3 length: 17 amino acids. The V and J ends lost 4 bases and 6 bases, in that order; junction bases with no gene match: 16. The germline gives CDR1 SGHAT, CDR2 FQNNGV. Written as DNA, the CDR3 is TGTGCCAGCAGCTCTCGGCCCAGGGGGCGACTAGAAGATGGCTACACCTTC. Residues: CASSSRPRGRLEDGYTF.

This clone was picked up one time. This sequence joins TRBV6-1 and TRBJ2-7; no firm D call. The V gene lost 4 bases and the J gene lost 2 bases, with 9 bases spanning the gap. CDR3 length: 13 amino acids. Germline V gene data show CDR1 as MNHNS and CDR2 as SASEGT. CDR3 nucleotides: TGTGCCAGCAGTGGAGACTCGACCTACGAGCAGTACTTC. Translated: CASSGDSTYEQYF.

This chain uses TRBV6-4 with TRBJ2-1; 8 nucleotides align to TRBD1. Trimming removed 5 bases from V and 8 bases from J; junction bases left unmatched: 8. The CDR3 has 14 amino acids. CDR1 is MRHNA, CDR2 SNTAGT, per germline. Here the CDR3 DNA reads TGTGCCAGCAGTTTACAGGGGGGATCGGATGAGCAGTTCTTC. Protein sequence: CASSLQGGSDEQFF.

DNA for the CDR3: TGTGCCAGTAGAGACGACGGGGGGACCGGTAGCAATCAGCCCCAGCATTTT. Translated, it gives CASRDDGGTGSNQPQHF. V is TRBV19 and J is TRBJ1-5, with D maybe TRBD1 (5 bases). The CDR3 extends over 17 amino acids. Germline CDR1 reads LNHDA; CDR2 reads SQIVND (reference sequence). Trimming took off 6 bases at V and 0 bases at J, with 18 bases between the two ends. Looking up the rest from reference TRBV19 and TRBJ1-5 gives the full variable domain: DGGITQSPKYLFRKEGQNVTLSCEQNLNHDAMYWYRQDPGQGLRLIYYSQIVNDFQKGDIAEGYSVSREKKESFPLTVTSAQKNPTAFYLCASRDDGGTGSNQPQHFGDGTRLSIL.

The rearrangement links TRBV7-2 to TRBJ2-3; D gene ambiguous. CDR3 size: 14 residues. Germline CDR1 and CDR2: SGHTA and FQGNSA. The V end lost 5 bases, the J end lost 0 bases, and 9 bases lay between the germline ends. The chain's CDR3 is CASSLDFSTDTQYF. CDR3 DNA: TGTGCCAGCAGCCTAGACTTTAGCACAGATACGCAGTATTTT.

CDR3 nucleotide sequence: TGTGCCAGCAGGGGACATCAAGGGTCCTATAATTCACCCCTCCACTTT. Its protein product is CASRGHQGSYNSPLHF. This chain uses TRBV27 with TRBJ1-6; a possible D gene is TRBD1 (6 bases). CDR3 size: 16 residues. CDR1 MNHEY and CDR2 SMNVEV come from the germline V gene (reference sequence). The ends were cut back, 6 bases at V and 1 base at J, with 13 bases in the middle.

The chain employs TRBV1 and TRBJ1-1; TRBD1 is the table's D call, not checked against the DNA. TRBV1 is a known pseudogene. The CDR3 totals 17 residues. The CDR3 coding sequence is TGCACCAGCAGCCAATTCAACTCACAGGGGTTTGGTACTGAAGCTTTCTTT. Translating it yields CTSSQFNSQGFGTEAFF.

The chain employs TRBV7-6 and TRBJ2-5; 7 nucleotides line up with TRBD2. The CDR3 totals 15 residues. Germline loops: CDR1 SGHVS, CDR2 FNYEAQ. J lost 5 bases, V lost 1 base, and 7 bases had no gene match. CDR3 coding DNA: TGTGCCAGCAGCTTAGATGGCGGGGGATATGAGACCCAGTACTTC. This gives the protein CASSLDGGGYETQYF.

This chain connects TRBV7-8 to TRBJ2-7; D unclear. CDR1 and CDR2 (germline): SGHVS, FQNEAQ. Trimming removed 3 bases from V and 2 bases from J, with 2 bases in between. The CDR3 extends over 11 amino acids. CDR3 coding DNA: TGTGCCAGCAGCTTTACCTACGAGCAGTACTTC. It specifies CASSFTYEQYF.

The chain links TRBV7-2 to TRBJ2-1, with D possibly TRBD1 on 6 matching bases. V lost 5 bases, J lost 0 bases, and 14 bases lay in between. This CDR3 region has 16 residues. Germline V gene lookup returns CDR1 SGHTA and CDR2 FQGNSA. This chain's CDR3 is CASSADTGSSYNEQFF. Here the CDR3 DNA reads TGTGCCAGCAGCGCAGATACAGGGAGCTCCTACAATGAGCAGTTCTTC.

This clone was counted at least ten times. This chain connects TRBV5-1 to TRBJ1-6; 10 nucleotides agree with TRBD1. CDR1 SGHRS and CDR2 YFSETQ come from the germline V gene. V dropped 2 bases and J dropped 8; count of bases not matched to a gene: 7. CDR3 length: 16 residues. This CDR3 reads CASSLDVGTGDSPLHF. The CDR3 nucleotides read TGCGCCAGCAGCTTAGACGTCGGGACAGGGGATTCACCCCTCCACTTT.

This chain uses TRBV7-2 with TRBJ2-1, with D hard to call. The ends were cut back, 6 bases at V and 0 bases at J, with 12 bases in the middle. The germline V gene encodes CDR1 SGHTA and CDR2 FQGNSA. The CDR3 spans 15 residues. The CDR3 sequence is CASSRSEASYNEQFF. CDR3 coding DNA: TGTGCCAGCAGTCGCAGCGAGGCCTCCTACAATGAGCAGTTCTTC.

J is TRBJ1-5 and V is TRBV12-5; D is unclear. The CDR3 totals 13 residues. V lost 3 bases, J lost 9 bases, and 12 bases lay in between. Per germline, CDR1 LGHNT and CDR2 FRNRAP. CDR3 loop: CASGFQAGMPQHF. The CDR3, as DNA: TGTGCTAGTGGTTTTCAGGCAGGAATGCCCCAGCATTTT. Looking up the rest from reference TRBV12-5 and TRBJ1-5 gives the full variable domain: DARVTQTPRHKVTEMGQEVTMRCQPILGHNTVFWYRQTMMQGLELLAYFRNRAPLDDSGMPKDRFSAEMPDATLATLKIQPSEPRDSAVYFCASGFQAGMPQHFGDGTRLSIL.

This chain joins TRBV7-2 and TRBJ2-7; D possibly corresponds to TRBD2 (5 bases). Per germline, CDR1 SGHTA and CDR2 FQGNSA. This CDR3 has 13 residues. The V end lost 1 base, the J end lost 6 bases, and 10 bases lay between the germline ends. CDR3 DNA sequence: TGTGCCAGCAGCTTAGGAGGGATTCCCGAGCAGTACTTC. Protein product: CASSLGGIPEQYF.

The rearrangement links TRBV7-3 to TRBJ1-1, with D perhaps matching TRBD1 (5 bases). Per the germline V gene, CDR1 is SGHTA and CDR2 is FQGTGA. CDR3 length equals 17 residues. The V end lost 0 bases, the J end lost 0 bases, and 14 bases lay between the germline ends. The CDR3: CASSLTGGGGMNTEAFF. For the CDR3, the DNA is TGTGCCAGCAGCTTAACGGGAGGTGGGGGTATGAACACTGAAGCTTTCTTT.

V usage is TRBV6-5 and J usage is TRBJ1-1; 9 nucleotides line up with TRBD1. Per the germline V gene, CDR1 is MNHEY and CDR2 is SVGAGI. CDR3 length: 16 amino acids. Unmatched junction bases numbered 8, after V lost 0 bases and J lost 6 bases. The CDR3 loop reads CASSYSRTGGWAEAFF. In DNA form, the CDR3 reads TGTGCCAGCAGTTACTCGCGTACAGGGGGCTGGGCTGAAGCTTTCTTT.

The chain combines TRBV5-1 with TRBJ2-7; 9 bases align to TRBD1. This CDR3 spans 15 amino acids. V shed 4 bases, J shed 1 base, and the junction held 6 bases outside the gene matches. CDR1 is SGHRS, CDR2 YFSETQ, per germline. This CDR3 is CASSVTGGSSYEQYF. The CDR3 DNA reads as TGCGCCAGCAGCGTGACAGGGGGGTCTTCCTACGAGCAGTACTTC. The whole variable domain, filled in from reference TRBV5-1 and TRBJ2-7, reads KAGVTQTPRYLIKTRGQQVTLSCSPISGHRSVSWYQQTPGQGLQFLFEYFSETQRNKGNFPGRFSGRQFSNSRSEMNVSTLELGDSALYLCASSVTGGSSYEQYFGPGTRLTVT.

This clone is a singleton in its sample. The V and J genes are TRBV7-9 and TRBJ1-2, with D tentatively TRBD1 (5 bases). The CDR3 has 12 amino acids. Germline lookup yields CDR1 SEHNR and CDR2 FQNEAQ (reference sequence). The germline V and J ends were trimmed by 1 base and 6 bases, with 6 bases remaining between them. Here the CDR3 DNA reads TGTGCCAGCAGCTTAGGACAGAATGGCTACACCTTC. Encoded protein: CASSLGQNGYTF.